A selection of T cell receptor beta chains follows, all from one sample in a study of cytomegalovirus exposure and HLA in healthy donors. Generated by immunoSEQ multiplex PCR, the TCRdb table keeps only in-frame clones and is missing some. The sample totals approximately 150,000 clones. Sequencing was done on a sample of PBMCs. These receptors came from a woman aged 40 to 50 in good health and CMV-seronegative. CDR3s include the opening cysteine and the closing phenylalanine or tryptophan. Each record gives: CDR3 DNA, CDR3 protein, V gene, D gene, J gene. D genes are given only for firm matches.

TGTGCCAGCAGCGTAGAGTCCGGGACTAGTCTGTCCAATGAGCAGTTCTTC CASSVESGTSLSNEQFF TRBV9 TRBD2 TRBJ2-1
TGTGCCAGCAAATTAGCTGACGGGAACGAGCAGTACTTC CASKLADGNEQYF TRBV6-5 . TRBJ2-7
TGTGCCAGCAGCGACGGGTGGTCTGGAAACACCATATATTTT CASSDGWSGNTIYF TRBV11-2 . TRBJ1-3
TGTGCCACCAGCAGGGGACAGGCTAATTACAATGAGCAGTTCTTC CATSRGQANYNEQFF TRBV15 TRBD1 TRBJ2-1
TGTGCCAGTTCCCGGGGGGGCCAGGTCGGGGAGCTGTTTTTT CASSRGGQVGELFF TRBV19 TRBD2 TRBJ2-2
TGTGCCAGCAGCTTAGGGGTCAGGGGAGCTTTCTTT CASSLGVRGAFF TRBV7-9 . TRBJ1-1
TGTGCCATCAGTGAACTAGCAGGTCCAGATACGCAGTATTTT CAISELAGPDTQYF TRBV10-3 . TRBJ2-3
TGTGCCAGTAGTATAGCCCCCCCCATCTTAGCGTCCATCCAAAACATTCAGTACTTC CASSIAPPILASIQNIQYF TRBV19 . TRBJ2-4
TGTGCCAGCAGTTACGGGGGCGGGTCGGGCTATGGCTACACCTTC CASSYGGGSGYGYTF TRBV6-5 . TRBJ1-2
TGTGCCAGCTCGACCACAGATAACACTGAAGCTTTCTTT CASSTTDNTEAFF TRBV18 . TRBJ1-1
TGTGCCAGCAGTGAGAGACAGGGGTACACCGGGGAGCTGTTTTTT CASSERQGYTGELFF TRBV6-4 TRBD1 TRBJ2-2
TGTGCCAGCAGTTTCTACGGGACAGCTCAAGAGACCCAGTACTTC CASSFYGTAQETQYF TRBV7-6 TRBD1 TRBJ2-5
TGTGCCAGCCGGGCGGCGGGGGGCCGCACAGATACGCAGTATTTT CASRAAGGRTDTQYF TRBV11-2 TRBD2 TRBJ2-3
TGTGCCAGCAGCTTAAGTAGCGGCTACGAGCAGTACTTC CASSLSSGYEQYF TRBV7-2 . TRBJ2-7
TGTGCCAGTGGCCCCACTAGCGGGGGGGCAAATGAGCAGTTCTTC CASGPTSGGANEQFF TRBV19 TRBD2 TRBJ2-1
TGTGCCAGCAGCCAAGATCGGACAGGGTTGGGGAACACTGAAGCTTTCTTT CASSQDRTGLGNTEAFF TRBV14 TRBD1 TRBJ1-1
TGCGCCAGCGGGTTACAAGGACAGGGGGAAAGCTACACCTTC CASGLQGQGESYTF TRBV5-1 TRBD1 TRBJ1-2
TGCGCCAGCAGCCCCGGGACATCAAAGAACTATGGCTACACCTTC CASSPGTSKNYGYTF TRBV4-3 . TRBJ1-2
TGTGCCAGCTCCTGGGGCAGTGAACCCTACAATGAGCAGTTCTTC CASSWGSEPYNEQFF TRBV5-6 . TRBJ2-1
TGTGCCAGCAGTTTAGAGGGGGCAACTGAAGCTTTCTTT CASSLEGATEAFF TRBV27 TRBD1 TRBJ1-1
TGTGCCAGCAGAATTGACAGGAATGAAAAACTGTTTTTT CASRIDRNEKLFF TRBV6-5 . TRBJ1-4
TGTGCCAGCAGCGTAGGACGGACAGGGGGCTTAGGGAACACTGAAGCTTTCTTT CASSVGRTGGLGNTEAFF TRBV9 TRBD1 TRBJ1-1
TGCGCCAGCAGCTTGAATACAGGGGTTCAGCCCCAGCATTTT CASSLNTGVQPQHF TRBV5-1 TRBD1 TRBJ1-5
TGTGCCAGCGGAGGACCGGGACAGGGACCAAACACCATATATTTT CASGGPGQGPNTIYF TRBV28 TRBD1 TRBJ1-3
TGTGCCAGTTCAGGGGTTCCATACATTCAGTACTTC CASSGVPYIQYF TRBV19 . TRBJ2-4
TGCGCCAGCAGCCAAGATAACAGAGAGTTCTCCTACGAGCAGTACTTC CASSQDNREFSYEQYF TRBV4-3 . TRBJ2-7
TGTGCCAGCAGAAAAACCGGGACAGGGAACTACGAGCAGTACTTC CASRKTGTGNYEQYF TRBV6-5 TRBD1 TRBJ2-7
TGTGCCAGCTCCCCGGACAGATTTGGCAATCAGCCCCAGCATTTT CASSPDRFGNQPQHF TRBV6-1 . TRBJ1-5
TGTGCCAGCAGTGACCCGTTAAGGACAGGGTGGGCCTATGGCTACACCTTC CASSDPLRTGWAYGYTF TRBV2 TRBD1 TRBJ1-2
TGTGCCAGCAGTAACAGGGGGGGTTACGCCGGGGAGCTGTTTTTT CASSNRGGYAGELFF TRBV2 . TRBJ2-2
TGTGCTAGCAGCTCAGGGACTACACCGGAGACCCAGTACTTC CASSSGTTPETQYF TRBV7-7 TRBD2 TRBJ2-5
TGCGCCAGCAGCTTTGACATGACGGACTATGGCTACACCTTC CASSFDMTDYGYTF TRBV5-1 . TRBJ1-2
TGCGCCAGCAGTATTTTAGGGGGATCCTCCTACAATGAGCAGTTCTTC CASSILGGSSYNEQFF TRBV5-1 . TRBJ2-1
TGTGCCAGTAGTATAGAAGGCGCAGGGAATTCACCCCTCCACTTT CASSIEGAGNSPLHF TRBV19 . TRBJ1-6
TGTGCCAGCAGCTCGGGGGGAGGGATTCGGTATGAGCAGTTCTTC CASSSGGGIRYEQFF TRBV5-4 TRBD2 TRBJ2-1
TGTGCCAGCAGGCAGTGGACAGGGGCAGACTATGGCTACACCTTC CASRQWTGADYGYTF TRBV2 TRBD1 TRBJ1-2